This TCR beta chain was profiled in a study of coeliac disease. For the study at large: Coeliac patients had newly diagnosed active disease, refractory type I disease, or gluten-free diet control. The study queried TRBV7-2 bias without high-resolution HLA data.

Profiling relied on immunoSEQ multiplex PCR, and the TCRdb table lists in-frame clones only, not all of them. The table has 2,800 or so clones, nearly 55% seen once. V gave up 4 bases and J gave up 3 bases, with 10 bases separating them. CDR1 is SGHKS, CDR2 YYEKEE, per germline (reference sequence). This CDR3 comprises 13 residues. General observations from the study: Active celiac intraepithelial and lamina propria samples had lower TRB and TRG clonality than control samples. Unbiased detection of gliadin-specific T cells was judged not feasible with this approach. Lamina propria and intraepithelial cell fractions may contain each other's cells.

A word on this clone: Its matching antigen is unknown.

This sequence joins TRBV5-5 and TRBJ1-1; D is unclear. The TCR comes from a man in his forties or fifties with active celiac disease. The source material was intraepithelial lymphocytes from the gut. CDR3 protein: CASSAGDDTEAFF. In DNA form, the CDR3 reads TGTGCCAGCAGCGCCGGAGACGACACTGAAGCTTTCTTT.